This record looks at one T cell receptor (beta chain) sequence and its context. It has no known antigen specificity. Base qualities are not provided; no much larger clone lies one nucleotide away. Ophthalmopathy patients had moderately to severely active disease, Clinical Activity Score of at least 3, NOSPECS grade of at least 4, and duration under 3 months. Any patient with an uncontrolled infection, another autoimmune disease, pregnancy or lactation was excluded. Diagnoses were based on clinical symptoms, serum thyroxine and TRAb, thyroid ultrasound and orbital computed tomography. Ficoll-Paque density gradient centrifugation was used to isolate PBMCs from about 10 ml of fresh peripheral blood. Trizol reagent was used to extract total RNA, and RNA quality was then checked on an Agilent 2100 Bioanalyzer. Compared with germline, V lacks 10 bases and J lacks 5 bases; bases without a gene match: 3. CDR3 length: 11 amino acids, cysteine to phenylalanine. Here the CDR3 DNA is all that survives: 33 bases in frame from base 1.

The data originate from a study of T cells in Graves' hyperthyroidism and ophthalmopathy (dated by TCRdb to between 2019 and 2020). About the study as a whole: Peripheral blood was collected at initial diagnosis, before any treatment. Whether ophthalmopathy could be predicted prospectively was tested in an independent validation cohort made up of 18 hyperthyroidism patients plus 17 patients who later progressed to ophthalmopathy. To identify distinguishing TCR V-J signatures, a discovery cohort of about 100 patients was used, comprising 43 with Graves' ophthalmopathy and approximately 58 with stable Graves' hyperthyroidism. In addition, the study compared T-cell repertoires in thyroid tissue and in blood from roughly 6 Graves' hyperthyroidism patients. The paper reports TCR Vbeta CDR3 sequencing of approximately 140 peripheral blood samples: 43 ophthalmopathy, some 80 hyperthyroidism and some 17 progressor patients. After sampling, hyperthyroidism patients received methimazole starting at 30 mg daily, and ophthalmopathy patients received high-dose intravenous methylprednisolone. The 100 discovery patients were randomly split 7:3 into training and test sets. Broad study findings and their caveats: Ophthalmopathy was separated from stable hyperthyroidism by a 13 V-J signature model, with around 90% sensitivity and roughly 81% specificity obtained in cross-validation and 80%/75% obtained in testing. Most expanded thyroid clonotypes (frequency above 0.001) were also detected in blood, a finding suggesting that blood repertoires may reflect thyroid immune responses. In validation, progression to ophthalmopathy was predicted by the model with almost 71% sensitivity and 72% to 80% specificity, a median of approximately 7.1 months before onset. No statistical method was used to fix the sample size in advance, and group allocation was not hidden from the investigators.

TCR beta CDR3 regions were amplified from RNA transcripts. The TCR CDR3 was subjected to a first round of RT-PCR using the HTBI primer set and the Qiagen OneStep RT-PCR kit. Libraries were constructed in a second round of multiplex PCR, after which size selection and purification were performed. Libraries were sequenced paired-end with 100 bp reads on an Illumina HiSeq2000. From the authors' description of their analysis: SOAPnuke was used to process the raw data, throwing out any read that contained adapters or uncalled bases, had a mean Phred below 15, or lacked an exact constant-primer or identifier match. COPE v1.2.5 was used to merge the high-quality paired reads, and each unique nucleotide sequence was defined as a clonotype. Clonotypes were aligned to IMGT TRBV, TRBD and TRBJ reference segments using MiTCR v1.1. Analysis was restricted to V-J combinations with a frequency above 0.0001, which covered over 98% of repertoires. The TCS score was defined as the ratio of F50 (clonal expansion) to E x V (chaos), calculated using BLOSUM62-based TCRdist between CDR3 peptides within each V-J. Welch's t-statistics and random forest reduced around 550 V-J features to 13, which were used in a naive Bayes classifier (R e1071). TCRdb reprocessed the public reads (quality trimming at Q25 with fastp, clone calling with MiXCR) and kept in-frame beta chains. Rows with one shared CDR3 protein collapse into an entry with the most common genes and DNA. TCRdb's processing, not the authors', yielded these V and J calls. For this sample the table gives 490,000 or so distinct CDR3 sequences, of which under 25% were detected only once. 49% of the sample comes from the top ten.

The receptor was isolated from a woman aged 70-85 years with Graves' ophthalmopathy. Sample: blood. The chain links TRBV12-3 or TRBV12-4 with TRBJ1-2; 8 nucleotides in the junction match TRBD1. CDR3 sequence: CATGTGYGYTF. The bases read TGTGCCACCGGGACAGGATATGGCTACACCTTC.